This T cell receptor beta chain was recovered during a study of blood T cell repertoires in COVID-19. Study-level background: The United States, Italy and Spain supplied acute and convalescent COVID-19 samples.

The repertoire was sequenced with immunoSEQ multiplex PCR; TCRdb's copy has only in-frame clones and lacks some. This table holds 280,000 or so clones, roughly 89% found once. CDR1 is LNHDA and CDR2 is SQIVND in the germline V gene (reference sequence). The CDR3 covers 12 residues. The V end was cut by 3 bases, the J end by 8 bases, with 9 bases between. In terms of age and location, participants ranged from about 18 to 95 years and lived in approximately 26 US areas. Participant reports of clinical history set cohort assignment. This sequence originates from a woman aged 18-29 years with acute COVID-19. The chain is built from TRBV19 and TRBJ2-3, with D hard to call. Input material: PBMCs or T cells enriched from blood (not recorded which). CDR3 sequence (DNA): TGTGCCAGTAGTATTAGTTCCGGTACGCAGTATTTT. Protein product: CASSISSGTQYF.